Shown below are 18 T cell receptor beta chains from a single sample sequenced in a study of T cell repertoires in cytomegalovirus infection. TCRdb used MiXCR to reprocess the reads, holding one entry per CDR3 protein. The repertoire includes more than 400,000 distinct CDR3 sequences, about 26% of them detected once, and over 10% sits in the top ten. The sequenced sample was PBMCs. These TCRs come from a human donor in good health (CMV status not recorded). Some clones in this sample may be carry-over from other donors' samples.

The table lists this clonotype with a count of one. The chain recombines TRBV6-1 with TRBJ1-2; D is unclear. CDR1 and CDR2 from the germline V gene are MNHNS and SASEGT. The CDR3 is made up of 13 amino acids. V was shortened by 5 bases and J by 3 bases, with 10 bases between the two germline ends. In DNA, the CDR3 is TGTGCCAGCAGTTACCCCAACGACTATGGCTACACCTTC. Residues: CASSYPNDYGYTF.

This clonotype was observed a handful of times. The chain uses TRBV27 and TRBJ2-2, with D hard to call. Trimming left V 3 bases short and J 0 bases short, with 8 bases between. The CDR3 totals 15 residues. The germline V gene encodes CDR1 MNHEY and CDR2 SMNVEV (reference sequence). The CDR3 region is CASSFLGPNTGELFF. The CDR3 DNA is TGTGCCAGCAGTTTCCTGGGCCCGAACACCGGGGAGCTGTTTTTT.

This clonotype has a handful of counts. The chain links TRBV7-2 to TRBJ2-5, with a tentative D call TRBD2 (5 bases). This CDR3 has 14 amino acids. Trimming stripped 2 bases from V and 3 bases from J, with 10 bases between. CDR1 and CDR2 (germline): SGHTA, FQGNSA. In DNA form, the CDR3 reads TGTGCCAGCAGCTTAAGGACTGCCAAAGAGACCCAGTACTTC. It encodes CASSLRTAKETQYF.

Only a few counts were recorded for this clonotype. The J gene is TRBJ2-7, the V gene TRBV20-1, with 12 bases matching TRBD2. Losses at the gene ends were 7 bases for V and 7 bases for J; bases not matched to a gene: 8. Germline CDR1 reads DFQATT; CDR2 reads SNEGSKA (reference sequence). This CDR3 comprises 13 residues. The CDR3: CSGPSGRAGEQYF. Here the CDR3 DNA reads TGCAGTGGCCCTAGCGGGAGGGCGGGAGAGCAGTACTTC.

This clonotype was detected only a few times. The genes are TRBV20-1 and TRBJ2-2, with a possible D match to TRBD1 (5 bases). Germline CDR1 DFQATT, CDR2 SNEGSKA (reference sequence). CDR3 length equals 14 residues. The V gene lost 6 bases and the J gene lost 2 bases, with 13 bases spanning the gap. The CDR3 nucleotides are TGCAGTGCCGGCTCCAGGGTTAACACCGGGGAGCTGTTTTTT. It is translated as CSAGSRVNTGELFF.

This clonotype was counted ten times or more. The rearrangement joins TRBV7-8 to TRBJ1-3; 8 bases match TRBD1. The CDR3 totals 16 residues. The germline V gene has CDR1 SGHVS and CDR2 FQNEAQ. V shed 6 bases and J 0 bases; nucleotides not matched to a gene: 7. The DNA of the CDR3 is TGTGCCAGCAGTCAGGGGGGACAGGCCTCTGGAAACACCATATATTTT. Translating gives CASSQGGQASGNTIYF.

This clonotype has at least ten counts. V gene TRBV10-3 combines with J gene TRBJ1-1; D gene unclear. V was shortened by 0 bases and J by 3 bases, with 2 bases between the two germline ends. The CDR3 runs to 12 residues. From germline, CDR1 is ENHRY and CDR2 SYGVKD. In DNA form, the CDR3 reads TGTGCCATCAGTGAGTCCGACACTGAAGCTTTCTTT. Residues: CAISESDTEAFF.

There are a few counts of this clonotype. The rearrangement joins TRBV20-1 to TRBJ2-1; possibly TRBD1 for D (5 bases). The CDR3 has 14 residues. Germline lookup yields CDR1 DFQATT and CDR2 SNEGSKA (reference sequence). The V and J ends lost 6 bases and 8 bases respectively, with 20 bases between them. In nucleotides, the CDR3 is TGCAGTGCCGAATCCAGGCAGGGTATCTATGAGCAGTTCTTC. This translates into CSAESRQGIYEQFF.

A note on this clonotype: At one boundary the junction diverges from the germline segment, which might be a read error. The chain combines TRBV29-1 with TRBJ1-2; TRBD1 is a possible D gene (6 bases). The germline CDR1 and CDR2 sequences are SQVTM and ANQGSEA. The CDR3 runs 12 residues. The CDR3 is CIIFRGLDGYTF. The DNA of the CDR3 is TGTATAATATTTAGGGGGTTGGATGGCTACACCTTC. Looking up the rest from reference TRBV29-1 and TRBJ1-2 gives the full variable domain: SAVISQKPSRDICQRGTSLTIQCQVDSQVTMMFWYRQQPGQSLTLIATANQGSEATYESGFVIDKFPISRPNLTFSTLTVSNMSPEDSSIYLCIIFRGLDGYTFGSGTRLTVV.

The V call is TRBV7-2, the J call TRBJ1-6; the D gene is possibly TRBD1 (5 bases). CDR1 and CDR2 from the germline V gene are SGHTA and FQGNSA. With 2 bases removed from V and 6 bases from J, the gap between germline ends came to 14 bases. CDR3 length: 16 amino acids. The CDR3 is CASSLILGRGNSPLHF. Here the CDR3 DNA reads TGTGCCAGCAGCTTAATCTTGGGACGGGGTAATTCACCCCTCCACTTT. Using reference TRBV7-2 and TRBJ1-6 for the parts outside the CDR3, the full variable domain is GAGVSQSPSNKVTEKGKDVELRCDPISGHTALYWYRQSLGQGLEFLIYFQGNSAPDKSGLPSDRFSAERTGGSVSTLTIQRTQQEDSAVYLCASSLILGRGNSPLHFGNGTRLTVT.

This clonotype was detected a few times. V and J are TRBV6-1 and TRBJ2-5; possibly TRBD2 for D (5 bases). The germline V and J ends were trimmed by 6 bases and 7 bases, with 18 bases remaining between them. The CDR3 is 14 amino acids. Germline V lookup: CDR1 MNHNS, CDR2 SASEGT. The CDR3 DNA sequence: TGTGCCAGCAGCCAGCCCCCGGCTCGGGGGACCCAGTACTTC. It codes for CASSQPPARGTQYF.

This clonotype was counted many times. The chain has TRBV7-2 and TRBJ2-1; TRBD2 aligns across 10 bases. The CDR3 extends over 15 amino acids. The germline gives CDR1 SGHTA, CDR2 FQGNSA. Trimming at V came to 6 bases and at J to 3 bases, leaving 5 bases not matched to a gene. The CDR3 DNA follows: TGTGCCAGCAGTTCCACTAGCGGGAACTACAATGAGCAGTTCTTC. Translation gives CASSSTSGNYNEQFF.

This chain uses TRBV7-6 with TRBJ2-1; 10 nucleotides align to TRBD2. In germline, CDR1 is SGHVS, CDR2 FNYEAQ. CDR3 length: 15 amino acids. V lost 5 bases, J lost 5 bases, and 6 bases stayed unmatched. This chain's CDR3 is CASSRDGLADNEQFF. DNA of the CDR3: TGTGCCAGCAGCCGAGACGGACTAGCGGACAATGAGCAGTTCTTC.

The J gene is TRBJ1-1, the V gene TRBV6-2 or TRBV6-3; perhaps TRBD1 as D (5 bases). Trimming shortened V by 6 bases and J by 10 bases, and 18 bases separated the two germline ends. The germline gives CDR1 MNHEY, CDR2 SVGEGT. CDR3 size: 13 residues. CDR3 bases: TGTGCCAGCAGCCCCCCGTGGGGGGAGGGAGCTTTCTTT. Translating it yields CASSPPWGEGAFF.

This clonotype occurred many times. This rearrangement joins TRBV7-2 to TRBJ2-1; TRBD2 is a possible D gene (6 bases). There are 14 residues in the CDR3. Per germline, CDR1 SGHTA and CDR2 FQGNSA. The ends were cut back, 5 bases at V and 8 bases at J, with 16 bases in the middle. The CDR3 loop is CASSPNGGVDEQFF. CDR3 in DNA: TGTGCCAGCAGCCCTAACGGGGGTGTCGATGAGCAGTTCTTC.

This clonotype was counted a few times. Here the CDR3 DNA reads TGTGCCAGCAGCTTACCCAGACAGGGCGTACGGTCCTACGAGCAGTACGTC. This encodes CASSLPRQGVRSYEQYV. This chain links TRBV7-9 with TRBJ2-7, with TRBD1 matching over 7 bases. V shed 2 bases, J shed 1 base, and the junction held 11 bases outside the gene matches. CDR3 length: 17 amino acids. CDR1 is SEHNR and CDR2 is FQNEAQ in the germline V gene (reference sequence).

The sample holds a few counts of this clonotype. The CDR3 sequence is CASSFPGQNNQPQHF. The CDR3 bases are TGTGCCAGCAGTTTTCCGGGACAGAACAATCAGCCCCAGCATTTT. The chain carries TRBV28 and TRBJ1-5; TRBD1 agrees at 7 bases. The CDR3 length is 15 residues. Germline assignment: CDR1 MDHEN and CDR2 SYDVKM. With 3 bases clipped from V and 3 bases from J, the junction kept 5 bases outside the gene matches.

The chain uses TRBV6-6 and TRBJ2-3, with a weak D call TRBD2 (6 bases). The CDR3 has 14 residues. Trimming cost V 3 bases and J 4 bases, with 11 bases left between them. Germline CDR1 MNHNY, CDR2 SVGAGI (reference sequence). CDR3 in amino acids: CASSYERASDTQYF. In DNA, the CDR3 is TGTGCCAGCAGTTATGAGCGGGCATCAGATACGCAGTATTTT.